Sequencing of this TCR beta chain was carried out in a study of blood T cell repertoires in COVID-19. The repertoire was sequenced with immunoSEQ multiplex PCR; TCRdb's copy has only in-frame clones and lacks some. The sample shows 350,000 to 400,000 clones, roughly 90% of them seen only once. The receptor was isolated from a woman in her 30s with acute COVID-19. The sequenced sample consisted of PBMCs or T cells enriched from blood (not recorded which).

In DNA form, the CDR3 reads TGTGCCAGCAGTGGGTTTTCTTCCGGGAATGGGACACCCCTCCACTTT. Protein product: CASSGFSSGNGTPLHF. The chain employs TRBV2 and TRBJ1-6, with D unclear. The V and J ends lost 4 bases and 11 bases respectively, with 21 bases between them. CDR1 is SNHLY and CDR2 is FYNNEI in the germline V gene. The CDR3 extends over 16 amino acids.